These 26 T cell receptor beta chains share one sample of origin, sequenced in a study of cytomegalovirus exposure and HLA in healthy donors. PCR amplification relied on 60 Vbeta primers (plus 13 Jbeta primers). Method: immunoSEQ multiplex PCR; TCRdb's copy keeps in-frame clones and lacks some. The sample has about 180,000 clones, about 80% seen once; the top ten hold 1.3%. Sequencing input: PBMCs. The receptors derive from a man aged 25-40 years in good health and CMV-seronegative.

The chain combines TRBV5-1 with TRBJ2-5, with D unresolved. The CDR3 runs to 15 residues. From germline, CDR1 is SGHRS and CDR2 YFSETQ. Between the trimmed V and J ends, which lost 1 base and 1 base, there was a span of 11 bases. In DNA, the CDR3 is TGCGCCAGCAGCTTGTCCTTGGGCCGCCAAGAGACCCAGTACTTC. As protein: CASSLSLGRQETQYF. The complete variable domain, with remaining parts taken from reference TRBV5-1 and TRBJ2-5, reads KAGVTQTPRYLIKTRGQQVTLSCSPISGHRSVSWYQQTPGQGLQFLFEYFSETQRNKGNFPGRFSGRQFSNSRSEMNVSTLELGDSALYLCASSLSLGRQETQYFGPGTRLLVL.

CDR3 DNA sequence: TGTGCCAGCGTAGGCGGAAGCATCTACAATGAGCAGTTCTTC. Residues: CASVGGSIYNEQFF. V is TRBV28 and J is TRBJ2-1, with D hard to call. The CDR3 is 14 residues long. V shed 8 bases and J shed 3 bases, with 14 bases lying between them. Germline CDR1 reads MDHEN; CDR2 reads SYDVKM.

The CDR3 bases are TGTGCCAGTAGTATTCGTTTGCAAACAGCCTGGGGCTACACCTTC. Its protein is CASSIRLQTAWGYTF. V is TRBV19 and J is TRBJ1-2; D gene uncertain. Germline V CDR1 and CDR2: LNHDA, SQIVND (reference sequence). CDR3 size: 15 residues. The V end was cut by 3 bases, the J end by 8 bases, with 19 bases between.

The chain employs TRBV19 and TRBJ2-7; no reliable D call. V gave up 3 bases and J gave up 1 base, with 7 bases separating them. The CDR3 contains 13 residues. CDR1 is LNHDA, CDR2 SQIVND, per germline (reference sequence). In nucleotides, the CDR3 is TGTGCCAGTAGTATCGCGGATTCCTACGAGCAGTACTTC. It is translated as CASSIADSYEQYF.

This clone was recorded a few times. In DNA, the CDR3 is TGTGCCAGCAGCCTCCCTGGGGGGAGAACCGGGGAGCTGTTTTTT. Translation: CASSLPGGRTGELFF. The chain recombines TRBV5-4 with TRBJ2-2; D might be TRBD2 (6 bases). Germline assignment: CDR1 SGHNT and CDR2 YYREEE (reference sequence). The V and J ends lost 4 bases and 5 bases respectively, with 15 bases between them. The CDR3 contains 15 residues.

The V and J genes are TRBV2 and TRBJ2-1, with TRBD1 matching 7 bases. V was pared by 0 bases and J by 11 bases, with 7 bases of the junction left unmatched. The length of the CDR3 is 14 residues. Looked up from germline, CDR1 is SNHLY and CDR2 is FYNNEI. CDR3 protein: CASSEAYTGAQQFF. CDR3 nucleotide sequence: TGTGCCAGCAGTGAAGCTTATACAGGGGCCCAGCAGTTCTTC.

Only one count was recorded for this clone. The gene calls are TRBV15 and TRBJ1-4, with D hard to call. Trimming stripped 0 bases from V and 8 bases from J, with 16 bases between. Germline lookup yields CDR1 LNHNV and CDR2 YYDKDF (reference sequence). The CDR3 contains 16 residues. CDR3 region: CATSRDQEGLGEKLFF. In DNA form, the CDR3 reads TGTGCCACCAGCAGAGATCAGGAGGGTTTAGGAGAAAAACTGTTTTTT.

The gene calls are TRBV5-6 and TRBJ2-7, with TRBD2 matching over 10 bases. V lost 4 bases, J lost 0 bases, and 13 bases stayed unmatched. Germline V gene lookup returns CDR1 SGHDT and CDR2 YYEEEE. This CDR3 region has 18 residues. CDR3: CASSPPGLAYLNSYEQYF. The CDR3 region has the DNA TGTGCCAGCAGCCCCCCGGGACTAGCGTACTTGAACTCCTACGAGCAGTACTTC.

On this clone itself: Compared with germline, one end of the junction differs, possibly owing to a read error. The chain couples TRBV7-9 to TRBJ1-2, with a weak D call TRBD1 (6 bases). Germline V gene lookup returns CDR1 SEHNR and CDR2 FQNEAQ (reference sequence). The CDR3 has 15 amino acids. The DNA for the CDR3 is TGTTCCAGCAGCTTAAAGGGGGGGTACGACTATGGCTACACCTTC. Its translation is CSSSLKGGYDYGYTF.

The rearrangement links TRBV28 to TRBJ1-5; 10 nucleotides match TRBD1. Germline V gene sequence: CDR1 MDHEN, CDR2 SYDVKM. The CDR3 sequence is 18 residues long. J lost 1 base, V lost 8 bases, and 14 bases had no gene match. Written as DNA, the CDR3 is TGTGCCAGCCCTTGGCGGGACAGGGGAGGGGAAAGCAATCAGCCCCAGCATTTT. The encoded protein is CASPWRDRGGESNQPQHF.

This clone occurred a few times. The rearrangement links TRBV6-1 to TRBJ2-7; a possible D gene is TRBD1 (5 bases). CDR1 is MNHNS and CDR2 is SASEGT in the germline V gene. The CDR3 consists of 13 residues. The V gene lost 8 bases and the J gene lost 0 bases, with 11 bases spanning the gap. CDR3 nucleotide sequence: TGTGCCAGCGTGGGGCTAACCTCCTACGAGCAGTACTTC. It yields the protein CASVGLTSYEQYF.

The chain uses TRBV4-1 and TRBJ2-7, with 9 positions matching TRBD1. V lost 2 bases, J lost 6 bases, and 5 bases stayed unmatched. The CDR3 is 14 residues long. Germline assignment: CDR1 MGHRA and CDR2 YSYEKL. The CDR3 region is CASSQRQGGGEQYF. The CDR3 DNA reads as TGCGCCAGCAGCCAACGACAGGGGGGAGGCGAGCAGTACTTC.

The chain links TRBV30 to TRBJ1-5, with D possibly matching TRBD1 (6 bases). Germline CDR1 is GTSNPN and CDR2 is SVGIG (reference sequence). This CDR3 comprises 18 residues. The V end lost 2 bases, the J end lost 1 base, and 21 bases lay between the germline ends. The CDR3 region is CAWSQILTGFGSNQPQHF. For the CDR3, the DNA is TGTGCCTGGAGTCAAATCCTAACAGGGTTTGGGAGCAATCAGCCCCAGCATTTT.

The chain uses TRBV4-1 and TRBJ2-7, with D tentatively TRBD2 (6 bases). Deletions cut 1 base from V and 5 bases from J, with 18 bases between. The CDR3 loop spans 16 amino acids. The germline V gene encodes CDR1 MGHRA and CDR2 YSYEKL. CDR3 sequence (DNA): TGCGCCAGCAGCCAAGCTCAGGTCCGGGAGCCCCACGAGCAGTACTTC. Protein sequence: CASSQAQVREPHEQYF.

This chain links TRBV10-3 with TRBJ2-2; 12 bases map to TRBD2. This CDR3 contains 16 residues. Germline V gene sequence: CDR1 ENHRY, CDR2 SYGVKD. V shed 6 bases, J shed 6 bases, and the junction held 8 bases outside the gene matches. The CDR3 region has the DNA TGTGCCATCAGCCGACGACTAGCGGGGGAAGCCGGGGAGCTGTTTTTT. Encoded protein: CAISRRLAGEAGELFF.

The J gene is TRBJ2-1, the V gene TRBV5-6; D gene uncertain. Per the germline V gene, CDR1 is SGHDT and CDR2 is YYEEEE. V lost 2 bases and J lost 2, with 14 bases in between. The CDR3 extends over 16 amino acids. CDR3 sequence (DNA): TGTGCCAGCAGCTTTTTTGTTACAGCCGCCTACAATGAGCAGTTCTTC. Protein product: CASSFFVTAAYNEQFF.

This sequence joins TRBV9 and TRBJ2-1; D not resolved. The CDR3 covers 12 residues. Germline CDR1 SGDLS, CDR2 YYNGEE. Between the trimmed V and J ends, which lost 4 bases and 3 bases, there was a span of 5 bases. The CDR3 DNA reads TGTGCCAGCAGCCCGTACTACAATGAGCAGTTCTTC. This translates into CASSPYYNEQFF.

The V gene is TRBV6-5, the J gene TRBJ2-7; 8 bases match TRBD2. J gave up 6 bases and V 10 bases, and 14 bases lay outside the gene matches. The germline gives CDR1 MNHEY, CDR2 SVGAGI. This CDR3 contains 14 residues. Written as DNA, the CDR3 is TGTGCCACTCACTCCAACAGGGCGGGAGGCGAGCAGTACTTC. The encoded protein is CATHSNRAGGEQYF.

The J gene is TRBJ2-1, the V gene TRBV15, with 13 nucleotides matching TRBD2. Trimming took 1 base from V and 8 from J; bases not matched to a gene: 8. The CDR3 runs 17 residues. Germline assignment: CDR1 LNHNV and CDR2 YYDKDF (reference sequence). The CDR3 nucleotides are TGTGCCACCAGCAGAGGAAGGACTAGCGGGAGTGGCGATGAGCAGTTCTTC. This codes for CATSRGRTSGSGDEQFF.

This clone occurred a few times. The rearrangement joins TRBV18 to TRBJ2-1; 7 nucleotides match TRBD2. The V segment lost 2 bases and the J segment 6 bases; nucleotides outside the gene matches: 1. The CDR3 has 13 amino acids. CDR1 and CDR2 (germline): KGHSH, LQKENI. CDR3 bases: TGTGCCAGCTCACCAGGGGAGGGCAATGAGCAGTTCTTC. Its translation: CASSPGEGNEQFF.

This rearrangement joins TRBV11-2 to TRBJ1-6; 7 bases map to TRBD1. Germline V gene sequence: CDR1 SGHAT, CDR2 FQNNGV. Trimming at V came to 0 bases and at J to 14 bases, leaving 7 bases not matched to a gene. This CDR3 spans 14 amino acids. The DNA of the CDR3 is TGTGCCAGCAGCTTAGATCGAGGGGGCCGGGCCCTCCACTTT. As protein: CASSLDRGGRALHF. The entire variable domain, with the rest obtained from reference TRBV11-2 and TRBJ1-6, is as follows: EAGVAQSPRYKIIEKRQSVAFWCNPISGHATLYWYQQILGQGPKLLIQFQNNGVVDDSQLPKDRFSAERLKGVDSTLKIQPAKLEDSAVYLCASSLDRGGRALHFGNGTRLTVT.

The genes are TRBV5-4 and TRBJ2-1; D not certain. CDR1 is SGHNT, CDR2 YYREEE, per germline (reference sequence). The CDR3 extends over 15 amino acids. Trimming took off 0 bases at V and 0 bases at J, with 7 bases between the two ends. In nucleotides, the CDR3 is TGTGCCAGCAGCTTGGGATCACTCTCCTACAATGAGCAGTTCTTC. Protein product: CASSLGSLSYNEQFF.

This clone was detected a few times. The chain couples TRBV7-2 to TRBJ2-2; 8 nucleotides line up with TRBD2. Germline loops: CDR1 SGHTA, CDR2 FQGNSA. The CDR3 loop spans 16 amino acids. After removal of 1 base from V and 2 bases from J, the junction contained 3 bases not matched to a gene. For the CDR3, the DNA is TGTGCCAGCAGCTTAGTTGCGGGGGGAAACACCGGGGAGCTGTTTTTT. Translation: CASSLVAGGNTGELFF.

The chain combines TRBV6-5 with TRBJ2-5, with TRBD1 matching over 8 bases. The V gene's germline CDR1 is MNHEY and CDR2 SVGAGI. With 0 bases clipped from V and 11 bases from J, the junction kept 5 bases outside the gene matches. This CDR3 region has 13 residues. CDR3 coding DNA: TGTGCCAGCAGTTACTCGACAGGGGAAGAGCAGTACTTC. Amino acids: CASSYSTGEEQYF.

The chain uses TRBV7-9 and TRBJ2-3; perhaps TRBD1 as D (7 bases). The CDR3 totals 16 residues. The germline V gene encodes CDR1 SEHNR and CDR2 FQNEAQ (reference sequence). V was pared by 5 bases and J by 0 bases, with 15 bases between. CDR3 DNA: TGTGCCAGCAGCCAAGGCAGGGGGACTAGCACAGATACGCAGTATTTT. This codes for CASSQGRGTSTDTQYF.

The J gene is TRBJ1-2, the V gene TRBV28; D remains ambiguous. Trimming removed 11 bases at V and 7 bases at J, with 5 bases between. This CDR3 spans 8 amino acids. The germline gives CDR1 MDHEN, CDR2 SYDVKM. The CDR3 coding sequence is TGTGCCGCCGGTGGCTACACCTTC. Its translation: CAAGGYTF.